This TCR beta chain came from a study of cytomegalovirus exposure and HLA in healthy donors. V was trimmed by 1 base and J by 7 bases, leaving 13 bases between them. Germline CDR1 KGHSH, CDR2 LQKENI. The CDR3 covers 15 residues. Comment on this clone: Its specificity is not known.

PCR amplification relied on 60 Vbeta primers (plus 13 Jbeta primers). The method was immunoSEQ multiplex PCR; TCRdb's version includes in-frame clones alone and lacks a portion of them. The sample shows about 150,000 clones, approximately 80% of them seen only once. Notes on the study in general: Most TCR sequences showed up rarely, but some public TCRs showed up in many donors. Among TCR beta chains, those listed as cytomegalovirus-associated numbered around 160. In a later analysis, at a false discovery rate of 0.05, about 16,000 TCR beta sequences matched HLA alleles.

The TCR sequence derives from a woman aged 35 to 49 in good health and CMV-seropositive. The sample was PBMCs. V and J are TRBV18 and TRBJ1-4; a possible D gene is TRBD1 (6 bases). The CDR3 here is CASSPLAGAGEKLFF. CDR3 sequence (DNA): TGTGCCAGCTCACCACTCGCAGGGGCCGGTGAAAAACTGTTTTTT.